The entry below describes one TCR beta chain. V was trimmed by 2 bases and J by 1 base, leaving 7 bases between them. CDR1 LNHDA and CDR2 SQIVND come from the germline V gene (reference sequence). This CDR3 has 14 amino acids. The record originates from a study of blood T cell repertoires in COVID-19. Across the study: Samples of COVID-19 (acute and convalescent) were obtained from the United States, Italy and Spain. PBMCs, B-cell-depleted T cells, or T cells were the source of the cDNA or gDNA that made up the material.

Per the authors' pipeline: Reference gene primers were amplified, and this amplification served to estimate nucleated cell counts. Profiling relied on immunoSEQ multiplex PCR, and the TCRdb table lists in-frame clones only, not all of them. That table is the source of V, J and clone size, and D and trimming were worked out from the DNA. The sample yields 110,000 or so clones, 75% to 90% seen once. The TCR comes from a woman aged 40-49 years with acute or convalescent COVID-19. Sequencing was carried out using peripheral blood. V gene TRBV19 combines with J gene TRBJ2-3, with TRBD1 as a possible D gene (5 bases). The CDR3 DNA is TGTGCCAGTAGTATAACCAGGGGCACAGATACGCAGTATTTT. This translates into CASSITRGTDTQYF.